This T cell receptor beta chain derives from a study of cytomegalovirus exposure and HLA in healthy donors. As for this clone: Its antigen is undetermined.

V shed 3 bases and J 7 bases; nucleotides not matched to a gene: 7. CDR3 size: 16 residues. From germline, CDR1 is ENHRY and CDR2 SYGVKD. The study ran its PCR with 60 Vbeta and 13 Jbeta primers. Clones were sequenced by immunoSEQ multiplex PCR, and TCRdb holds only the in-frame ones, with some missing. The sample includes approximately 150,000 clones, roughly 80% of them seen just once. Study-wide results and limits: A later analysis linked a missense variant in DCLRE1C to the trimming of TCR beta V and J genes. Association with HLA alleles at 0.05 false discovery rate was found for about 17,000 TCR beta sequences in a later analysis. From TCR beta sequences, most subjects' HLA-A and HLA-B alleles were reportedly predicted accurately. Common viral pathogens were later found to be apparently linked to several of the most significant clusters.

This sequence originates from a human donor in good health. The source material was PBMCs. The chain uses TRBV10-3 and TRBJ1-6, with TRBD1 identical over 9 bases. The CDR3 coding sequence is TGTGCCATCAGTGACCGAGGGGGACAGGGAAATTCACCCCTCCACTTT. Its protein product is CAISDRGGQGNSPLHF.